Shown below are 9 T cell receptor beta chains from a single sample sequenced in a study of blood T cells in healthy people across ages. Using a J-beta primer mix together with a sample-barcoded 5' primer, a second PCR was run for 7 to 11 cycles. One entry per CDR3 protein results from TCRdb running MiXCR on the 5' RACE reads. This sample has just under 900,000 distinct CDR3 sequences; 29% occur once, and the top ten carry around 15%. The sample consisted of blood. The source of these receptors is a woman of 80 years or more in good health.

This clonotype was counted at least ten times. The rearrangement joins TRBV6-5 to TRBJ2-7, with D uncertain. Looked up from germline, CDR1 is MNHEY and CDR2 is SVGAGI. This CDR3 comprises 15 residues. Trimming removed 5 bases from V and 0 bases from J, with 14 bases in between. This CDR3 reads CASSSKGFFSYEQYF. DNA for the CDR3: TGTGCCAGCAGTAGCAAAGGATTCTTCTCCTACGAGCAGTACTTC.

The chain recombines TRBV6-2 or TRBV6-3 with TRBJ1-2, with D possibly TRBD1 on 5 matching bases. Per germline, CDR1 MNHEY and CDR2 SVGEGT. The V end lost 7 bases, the J end lost 13 bases, and 22 bases lay between the germline ends. CDR3 length: 13 amino acids. The CDR3 region is CASTLSSGTPITF. The CDR3 nucleotides read TGTGCCAGCACCTTATCATCCGGGACTCCCATCACCTTC.

This clonotype was observed many times. The V call is TRBV10-3, the J call TRBJ1-1; 8 bases align to TRBD1. The V and J ends lost 4 bases and 4 bases, in that order; junction bases with no gene match: 2. The CDR3 has 13 residues. CDR1 and CDR2 (germline): ENHRY, SYGVKD. This chain's CDR3 is CAISADRGTEAFF. The DNA of the CDR3 is TGTGCCATCAGTGCAGACAGGGGCACTGAAGCTTTCTTT.

The V and J genes are TRBV12-3 or TRBV12-4 and TRBJ1-5; D uncertain. The CDR3 totals 12 residues. The germline V and J ends were trimmed by 5 bases and 5 bases, with 7 bases remaining between them. Here the CDR3 DNA reads TGTGCCAGCAGTGCCCCTCATCAGCCCCAGCATTTT. The encoded protein is CASSAPHQPQHF.

About this clonotype: Its ends do not fully match the called genes, so a read error is possible. The V and J genes are TRBV18 and TRBJ1-2; a possible D gene is TRBD1 (5 bases). The CDR3 covers 14 residues. CDR1 is KGHSH and CDR2 is LQKENI in the germline V gene. The CDR3: CAGSSSRGRDGYTF. CDR3 DNA: TGTGCCGGCTCATCCTCACGGGGCCGGGATGGCTACACCTTC.

The table lists this clonotype with many counts. V gene TRBV12-3 or TRBV12-4 combines with J gene TRBJ1-1, with D tentatively TRBD1 (5 bases). The V end was cut by 8 bases, the J end by 1 base, with 14 bases between. CDR3 size: 14 residues. The CDR3 nucleotides read TGTGCCAGCCGAGTCGGGGCGCCGAACACTGAAGCTTTCTTT. It encodes CASRVGAPNTEAFF.

This clonotype was counted between two and nine times. This sequence may be a read error, since a much larger clone differs from it by one base. The chain recombines TRBV7-8 with TRBJ2-5; possibly TRBD1 or TRBD2 for D (5 bases each). Germline values: CDR1 SGHVS, CDR2 FQNEAQ. CDR3 length: 15 residues. The germline V and J ends were trimmed by 3 bases and 11 bases, with 22 bases remaining between them. The CDR3 DNA is TGTGCCAGCAGCTTCTGGGACGGTGCTGCGTATGAGCAGTACTTC. Amino acid sequence: CASSFWDGAAYEQYF.

To note about this clonotype: A clone one base away is much larger, so this may be a read error. The V call is TRBV28, the J call TRBJ2-7; the D gene is possibly TRBD1 (5 bases). CDR3 length: 16 amino acids. Germline V gives CDR1 MDHEN, CDR2 SYDVKM. The CDR3 nucleotides read TGTGCCGGCAGTTTATTGAATGGACCTCAGGGCTACGAGCAGTACTTC. It yields the protein CAGSLLNGPQGYEQYF.

This clonotype was detected only a few times. J is TRBJ2-5 and V is TRBV11-3, with a tentative D call TRBD2 (5 bases). Germline V lookup: CDR1 SGHNT, CDR2 YENEEA. V dropped 5 bases and J dropped 4 bases, with 11 bases sitting between them. The CDR3 spans 13 residues. CDR3 amino acids: CASSMRVGETQYF. The CDR3, as DNA: TGTGCCAGCAGCATGAGGGTCGGAGAGACCCAGTACTTC.